This T cell receptor (beta chain) is drawn from a study of blood T cells in healthy people across ages. Study information: Per every two T cells, about one barcoded beta molecule was captured by template switching. General study findings and limits: When set beside aged donors, long-lived donors presented more naive CD4+ cells and higher diversity.

Combining a sample-barcoded 5' primer with a J-beta primer mix, a second PCR ran for roughly 7 to 11 cycles. All cDNA molecules were each tagged by a template-switch adaptor with 12 random nucleotides. Each sample yielded at least 3 million CDR3-containing paired-end reads. TCRdb re-derived calls from the 5' RACE reads in MiXCR, one entry per CDR3 protein. The sample gives about 650,000 distinct CDR3 sequences, roughly half of which show up once; roughly 12% is in the top ten. On this clonotype itself: What it recognizes is unknown. This may stem from a read error, because a much larger clone lies one nucleotide away.

The sequence derives from a woman older than 75 in good health. What was sequenced was blood.

CDR3 bases: TGCAGCCCCTTGGCGGACCGCTACAATGAGCAGTTCTTC. Its protein is CSPLADRYNEQFF. The chain links TRBV29-1 to TRBJ2-1; D call uncertain. Trimming cost V 8 bases and J 3 bases, with 14 bases left between them. Germline CDR1 and CDR2: SQVTM and ANQGSEA. The CDR3 is made up of 13 amino acids.